This T cell receptor (beta chain) is drawn from a study of identifying expanded T cells in peripheral blood. During the collection period, no donor immune events like infections were recorded. As for this clone: Its antigen is unknown.

The CDR3 has 16 amino acids. After removal of 6 bases from V and 3 bases from J, the junction contained 4 bases not matched to a gene. Germline loops: CDR1 SGHTA, CDR2 FQGNSA. Study-wide findings and caveats: About 1.2 clones differed between technical replicates, versus approximately 17 and 20 over time. Across healthy donors, higher total template counts meant significantly greater roughly 2-week count variance.

Profiled with immunoSEQ multiplex PCR; TCRdb holds only in-frame clones, not every one. Of around 80,000 clones in the sample, roughly nine tenths were seen once. This clonotype originated in a person between 18 and 70 years old in good health. Sequencing used blood. The V and J genes are TRBV7-2 and TRBJ2-2; 13 bases agree with TRBD2. The CDR3 region is CASSVTSGGYTGELFF. CDR3 sequence (DNA): TGTGCCAGCAGTGTGACTAGCGGGGGGTACACCGGGGAGCTGTTTTTT.